Shown below are 21 T cell receptor beta chains from a single sample sequenced in a study of blood T cell repertoires in COVID-19. Repertoires were generated with immunoSEQ multiplex PCR, while TCRdb's copy carries only in-frame clones and drops some. The sample shows under 150,000 clones, just under 85% of them seen only once. The sample consisted of peripheral blood. These TCRs come from a man in his 70s with active or convalescent COVID-19.

This chain connects TRBV7-3 to TRBJ1-1; 10 bases are shared with TRBD1. CDR1 is SGHTA, CDR2 FQGTGA, per germline. Trimming took 7 bases from V and 4 from J; bases not matched to a gene: 6. There are 14 residues in the CDR3. CDR3 sequence reads: CASKSGTGVTEAFF. DNA of the CDR3: TGTGCCAGCAAATCCGGGACAGGGGTCACTGAAGCTTTCTTT.

This sequence joins TRBV5-6 and TRBJ2-3, with D maybe TRBD2 (5 bases). The germline CDR1 and CDR2 sequences are SGHDT and YYEEEE. The CDR3 runs 15 residues. V was trimmed by 0 bases and J by 2 bases, leaving 10 bases between them. The CDR3 reads CASSLVGGLTDTQYF. In nucleotides, the CDR3 is TGTGCCAGCAGCTTGGTTGGCGGACTCACAGATACGCAGTATTTT.

The count of this clone is one. V and J are TRBV5-1 and TRBJ1-1; TRBD1 aligns across 12 bases. The V gene's germline CDR1 is SGHRS and CDR2 YFSETQ. Trimming took 0 bases from V and 7 from J; bases not matched to a gene: 7. The CDR3 loop spans 16 amino acids. The CDR3 reads CASSLEPGQGAIEAFF. CDR3 in DNA: TGCGCCAGCAGCTTGGAACCGGGACAGGGGGCGATTGAAGCTTTCTTT.

This sequence joins TRBV6-6 and TRBJ2-1, with 7 positions matching TRBD2. V lost 2 bases to trimming and J lost 3 bases; unmatched junction nucleotides: 4. CDR3 length: 15 amino acids. In germline, CDR1 is MNHNY, CDR2 SVGAGI (reference sequence). CDR3 residues: CASSYVAGLYNEQFF. Here the CDR3 DNA reads TGTGCCAGCAGTTACGTAGCGGGTCTCTACAATGAGCAGTTCTTC.

Written as DNA, the CDR3 is TGTGCCATCAATCCGGGACAAATGAACACTGAAGCTTTCTTT. It translates to CAINPGQMNTEAFF. V gene TRBV10-3 combines with J gene TRBJ1-1, with D perhaps matching TRBD1 (6 bases). The length of the CDR3 is 14 residues. The V gene's germline CDR1 is ENHRY and CDR2 SYGVKD. The V end lost 7 bases, the J end lost 0 bases, and 12 bases lay between the germline ends.

The CDR3 coding sequence is TGCAGTGCTGCCTTACTCGCAGGCTACACCTTC. Translation gives CSAALLAGYTF. J is TRBJ1-2 and V is TRBV20-1; D remains ambiguous. V gave up 5 bases and J gave up 8 bases, with 12 bases separating them. This CDR3 region has 11 residues. Germline CDR1 is DFQATT and CDR2 is SNEGSKA (reference sequence).

The V and J genes are TRBV7-3 and TRBJ1-6, with D unresolved. Germline CDR1 is SGHTA and CDR2 is FQGTGA. The CDR3 totals 14 residues. V lost 0 bases to trimming and J lost 10 bases, with 10 bases between them. This CDR3 reads CASSLTRDDSPLHF. The CDR3 nucleotides are TGTGCCAGCAGCTTAACGCGGGATGACTCACCCCTCCACTTT.

The V and J genes are TRBV28 and TRBJ1-2; D may be TRBD1 (6 bases). This CDR3 is 14 amino acids long. Germline CDR1 is MDHEN and CDR2 is SYDVKM. The V and J ends lost 2 bases and 4 bases respectively, with 11 bases between them. CDR3 nucleotide sequence: TGTGCCAGCAGTTTAACGGGGGGCGGCTATGGCTACACCTTC. The encoded protein is CASSLTGGGYGYTF.

The chain combines TRBV5-6 with TRBJ2-1; 11 nucleotides align to TRBD2. The CDR3 covers 16 residues. Unmatched junction bases numbered 0, after V lost 0 bases and J lost 1 base. The germline CDR1 and CDR2 sequences are SGHDT and YYEEEE. The CDR3 nucleotides read TGTGCCAGCAGCTTGGCTAGCGGGAGGTCCTACAATGAGCAGTTCTTC. Translation gives CASSLASGRSYNEQFF.

This clone was detected once. V and J are TRBV9 and TRBJ1-1; 7 positions agree with TRBD1. Per the germline V gene, CDR1 is SGDLS and CDR2 is YYNGEE. This CDR3 contains 15 residues. The V gene end was trimmed by 4 bases and the J gene end by 5 bases; junction bases not matched to a gene: 11. The CDR3 DNA is TGTGCCAGCAGCTACGGGACAGCCCCGGGGACTGAAGCTTTCTTT. This encodes CASSYGTAPGTEAFF.

The chain couples TRBV5-6 to TRBJ2-1; 13 bases agree with TRBD2. The CDR3 consists of 17 residues. Trimming took 4 bases from V and 7 from J; bases not matched to a gene: 11. Per germline, CDR1 SGHDT and CDR2 YYEEEE. CDR3 DNA: TGTGCCAGCAGCCGATGGACTAGCGGGAGAGGGGGGAATGAGCAGTTCTTC. It translates to CASSRWTSGRGGNEQFF.

The chain couples TRBV14 to TRBJ1-6; D is ambiguous. CDR3 length: 15 amino acids. Trimming left V 0 bases short and J 5 bases short, with 8 bases between. Germline CDR1 SGHDN, CDR2 FVKESK. CDR3 amino acids: CASSQEGADNSPLHF. The DNA for the CDR3 is TGTGCCAGCAGCCAAGAGGGCGCCGATAATTCACCCCTCCACTTT.

The genes are TRBV18 and TRBJ2-7; a possible D gene is TRBD1 (7 bases). Between the trimmed V and J ends, which lost 1 base and 0 bases, there was a span of 16 bases. CDR3 length: 17 residues. CDR1 and CDR2 from the germline V gene are KGHSH and LQKENI. In DNA, the CDR3 is TGTGCCAGCTCACCACTTAACTCAGGGGGGACCTCCTACGAGCAGTACTTC. Translating it yields CASSPLNSGGTSYEQYF.

In this sample, this clone turned up a few times. V is TRBV24-1 and J is TRBJ2-1; 9 bases align to TRBD1. Germline V gene data show CDR1 as KGHDR and CDR2 as SFDVKD. The length of the CDR3 is 15 residues. The trim removed 4 bases at V and 5 bases at J, leaving 5 bases unmatched. The chain's CDR3 is CATSDPGQGDNEQFF. CDR3 sequence (DNA): TGTGCCACCAGTGACCCGGGACAGGGTGACAATGAGCAGTTCTTC.

The chain employs TRBV24-1 and TRBJ1-5; weak D call: TRBD1 (6 bases). V gave up 4 bases and J gave up 0 bases, with 15 bases separating them. Looked up from germline, CDR1 is KGHDR and CDR2 is SFDVKD. The CDR3 sequence is 17 residues long. DNA of the CDR3: TGTGCCACCAGTGACCCCAACAGGGCCTATAGCAATCAGCCCCAGCATTTT. Its protein is CATSDPNRAYSNQPQHF.

The V call is TRBV27, the J call TRBJ1-5; no clear D. V lost 2 bases to trimming and J lost 3 bases, with 14 bases between them. Per germline, CDR1 MNHEY and CDR2 SMNVEV (reference sequence). CDR3 size: 16 residues. CDR3 residues: CASSLLGNVNNQPQHF. CDR3 DNA sequence: TGTGCCAGCAGTTTACTGGGCAACGTAAACAATCAGCCCCAGCATTTT.

This clone was seen a few times. This chain uses TRBV25-1 with TRBJ1-4; tentatively, D is TRBD1 (5 bases). This CDR3 spans 15 amino acids. Germline lookup yields CDR1 MGHDK and CDR2 SYGVNS. V shed 7 bases and J shed 3 bases, with 15 bases lying between them. In DNA form, the CDR3 reads TGTGCCAGCAACCGCAGGGAATTCGCTAATGAAAAACTGTTTTTT. Protein product: CASNRREFANEKLFF.

This clone showed up just once. The chain recombines TRBV9 with TRBJ1-2; possible D gene TRBD1, 6 bases. The germline V gene has CDR1 SGDLS and CDR2 YYNGEE. This CDR3 is 15 amino acids long. Trimming stripped 0 bases from V and 1 base from J, with 10 bases between. This chain's CDR3 is CASSVGQGINYGYTF. The DNA for the CDR3 is TGTGCCAGCAGCGTAGGGCAGGGGATTAACTATGGCTACACCTTC.

This chain connects TRBV11-2 to TRBJ1-6; D is unresolved. This CDR3 contains 15 residues. Trimming took off 3 bases at V and 5 bases at J, with 11 bases between the two ends. Germline CDR1 is SGHAT and CDR2 is FQNNGV. The chain's CDR3 is CASSFNAANNSPLHF. The CDR3 nucleotides are TGTGCCAGCAGCTTTAATGCAGCGAATAATTCACCCCTCCACTTT.

The V gene is TRBV24-1, the J gene TRBJ1-5; no reliable D call. Germline V gives CDR1 KGHDR, CDR2 SFDVKD. With 3 bases removed from V and 7 bases from J, the gap between germline ends came to 9 bases. The CDR3 loop spans 13 amino acids. The CDR3 loop is CATSDGGSQPQHF. DNA of the CDR3: TGTGCCACCAGTGATGGAGGGAGCCAGCCCCAGCATTTT.

In DNA, the CDR3 is TGTGCCAGCAGCCCCCCCCGGGGACTAGCGGGAGGAGGGACAGATACGCAGTATTTT. Encoded protein: CASSPPRGLAGGGTDTQYF. The chain carries TRBV11-3 and TRBJ2-3; 15 nucleotides agree with TRBD2. The CDR3 spans 19 residues. Germline V gene lookup returns CDR1 SGHNT and CDR2 YENEEA. After removal of 5 bases from V and 3 bases from J, the junction contained 12 bases not matched to a gene.